This record looks at one T cell receptor (beta chain) sequence and its context. The antigen is unknown. Multiplex PCR with BIOMED2 TRB-A/B primer pools amplified TRB rearrangements. TCRdb used MiXCR to reprocess the multiplex PCR reads, holding one entry per CDR3 protein. Seen here are approximately 6,000 distinct CDR3 sequences, 25% to 35% observed once, and the top ten hold about 40%. These data belong to a study of T and B cells in COVID-19 patients. The overall study: At median age roughly 35 years, recovered patients were younger than active-infection patients at approximately 64. Of more than 19 active-infection patients, more than nine were critically ill with mechanical ventilation or extracorporeal membrane oxygenation.

Study results and caveats: Patients with COVID-19 reportedly showed strongly skewed T cell receptor beta variable and joining gene usage.

TRB was amplified from about 250-500 ng of blood genomic DNA. Sample: blood. The sequence derives from a human donor with active COVID-19. The donor label of this sample is uncertain.

The CDR3 region has the DNA TGTGCCAGCAGCGGGGGATTGGTGGGGGCTAATGAAAAACTGTTTTTT. As protein: CASSGGLVGANEKLFF. The chain carries TRBV7-9 and TRBJ1-4; D is perhaps TRBD1 (5 bases). The germline V and J ends were trimmed by 5 bases and 3 bases, with 16 bases remaining between them. This CDR3 contains 16 residues. Looked up from germline, CDR1 is SEHNR and CDR2 is FQNEAQ (reference sequence).